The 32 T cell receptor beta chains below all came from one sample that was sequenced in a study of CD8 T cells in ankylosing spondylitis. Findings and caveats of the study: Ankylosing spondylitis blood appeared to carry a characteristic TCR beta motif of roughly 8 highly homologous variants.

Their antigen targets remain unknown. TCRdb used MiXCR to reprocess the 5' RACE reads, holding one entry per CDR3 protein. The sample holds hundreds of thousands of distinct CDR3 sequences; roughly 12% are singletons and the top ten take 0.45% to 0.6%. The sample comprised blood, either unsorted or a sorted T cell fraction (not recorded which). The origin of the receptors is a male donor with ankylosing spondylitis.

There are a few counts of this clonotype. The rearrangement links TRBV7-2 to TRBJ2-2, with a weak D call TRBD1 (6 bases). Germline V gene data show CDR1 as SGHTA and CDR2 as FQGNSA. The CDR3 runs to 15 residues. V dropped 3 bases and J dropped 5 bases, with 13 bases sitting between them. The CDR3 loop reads CASSFRDGTTGELFF. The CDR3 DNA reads TGTGCCAGCAGCTTCCGGGACGGGACAACCGGGGAGCTGTTTTTT.

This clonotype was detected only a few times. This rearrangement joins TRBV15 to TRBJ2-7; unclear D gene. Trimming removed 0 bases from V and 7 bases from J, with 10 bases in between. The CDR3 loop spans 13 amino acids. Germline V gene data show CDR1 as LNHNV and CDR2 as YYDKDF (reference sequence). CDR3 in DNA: TGTGCCACCAGCAGAGAGGGCCCGGAAGAGCAGTACTTC. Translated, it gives CATSREGPEEQYF.

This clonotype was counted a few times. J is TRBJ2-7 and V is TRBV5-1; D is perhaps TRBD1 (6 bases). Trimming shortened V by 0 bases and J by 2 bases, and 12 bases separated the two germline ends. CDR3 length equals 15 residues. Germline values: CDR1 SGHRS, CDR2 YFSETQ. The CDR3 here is CASSLGGAGAYEQYF. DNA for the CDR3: TGCGCCAGCAGCTTGGGAGGGGCAGGGGCCTACGAGCAGTACTTC.

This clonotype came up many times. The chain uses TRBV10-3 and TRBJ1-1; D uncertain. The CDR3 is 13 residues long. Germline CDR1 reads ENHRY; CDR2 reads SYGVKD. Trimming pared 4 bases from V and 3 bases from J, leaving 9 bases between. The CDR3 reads CAISAGAHTEAFF. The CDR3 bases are TGTGCCATCAGTGCCGGCGCCCACACTGAAGCTTTCTTT.

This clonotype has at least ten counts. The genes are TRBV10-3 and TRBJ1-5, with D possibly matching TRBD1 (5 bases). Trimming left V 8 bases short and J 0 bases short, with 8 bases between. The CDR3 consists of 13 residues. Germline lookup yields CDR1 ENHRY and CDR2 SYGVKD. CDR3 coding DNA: TGTGCCATCGGGACGGATAGCAATCAGCCCCAGCATTTT. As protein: CAIGTDSNQPQHF.

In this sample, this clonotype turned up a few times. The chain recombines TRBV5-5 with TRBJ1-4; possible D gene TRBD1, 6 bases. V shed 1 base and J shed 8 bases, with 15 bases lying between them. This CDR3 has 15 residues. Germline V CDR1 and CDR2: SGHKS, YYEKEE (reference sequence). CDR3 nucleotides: TGTGCCAGCAGCTTGCAGGCAGGGGTTGGGGAAAAACTGTTTTTT. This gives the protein CASSLQAGVGEKLFF.

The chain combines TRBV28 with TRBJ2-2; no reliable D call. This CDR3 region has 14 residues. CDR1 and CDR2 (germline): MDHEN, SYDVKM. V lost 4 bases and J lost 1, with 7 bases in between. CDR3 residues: CASSYTENTGELFF. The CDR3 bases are TGTGCCAGCAGTTACACGGAGAACACCGGGGAGCTGTTTTTT.

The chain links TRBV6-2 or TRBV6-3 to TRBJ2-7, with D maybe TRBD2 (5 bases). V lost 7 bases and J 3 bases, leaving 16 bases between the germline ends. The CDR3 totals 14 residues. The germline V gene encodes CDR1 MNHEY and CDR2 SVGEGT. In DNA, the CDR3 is TGTGCCAGCACCGATCCGGGGTCCCTCTACGAGCAGTACTTC. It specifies CASTDPGSLYEQYF.

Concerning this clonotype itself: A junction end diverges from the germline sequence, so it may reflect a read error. The CDR3 sequence is CASSLQGGSIGSHLHF. The CDR3 DNA reads TGTGCCAGCAGCTTACAAGGCGGGAGCATTGGTTCACACCTCCACTTT. The chain recombines TRBV7-8 with TRBJ1-6; D gene uncertain. Germline lookup yields CDR1 SGHVS and CDR2 FQNEAQ. There are 16 residues in the CDR3.

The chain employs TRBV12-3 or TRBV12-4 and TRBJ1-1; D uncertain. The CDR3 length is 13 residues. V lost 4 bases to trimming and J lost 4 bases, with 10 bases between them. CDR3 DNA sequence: TGTGCCAGCAGTTCCAAATATTTCACTGAAGCTTTCTTT. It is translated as CASSSKYFTEAFF.

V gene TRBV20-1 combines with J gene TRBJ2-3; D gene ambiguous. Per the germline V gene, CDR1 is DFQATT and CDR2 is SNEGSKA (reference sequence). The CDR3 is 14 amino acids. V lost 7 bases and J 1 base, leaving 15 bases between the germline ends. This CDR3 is CSGVVFLRTDTQYF. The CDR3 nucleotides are TGCAGTGGCGTTGTGTTCTTACGCACAGATACGCAGTATTTT.

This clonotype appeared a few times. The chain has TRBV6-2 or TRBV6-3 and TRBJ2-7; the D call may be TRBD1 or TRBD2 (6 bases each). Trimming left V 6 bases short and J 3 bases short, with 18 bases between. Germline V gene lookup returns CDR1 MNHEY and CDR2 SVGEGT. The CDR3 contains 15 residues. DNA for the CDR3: TGTGCCAGCAGAGGGCCCAGGGGAGGAAGCTACGAGCAGTACTTC. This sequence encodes CASRGPRGGSYEQYF.

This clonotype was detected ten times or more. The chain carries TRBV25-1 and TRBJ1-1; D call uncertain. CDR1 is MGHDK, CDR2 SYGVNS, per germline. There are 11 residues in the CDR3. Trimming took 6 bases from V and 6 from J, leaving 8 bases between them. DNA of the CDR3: TGTGCCAGCAGGTATAGGGCTGAAGCTTTCTTT. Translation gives CASRYRAEAFF.

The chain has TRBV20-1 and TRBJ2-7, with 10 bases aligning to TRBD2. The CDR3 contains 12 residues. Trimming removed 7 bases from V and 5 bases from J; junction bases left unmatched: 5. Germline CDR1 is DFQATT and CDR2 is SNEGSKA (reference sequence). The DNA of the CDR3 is TGCAGTGTACTAGCGGGATTGGACGAGCAGTACTTC. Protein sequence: CSVLAGLDEQYF.

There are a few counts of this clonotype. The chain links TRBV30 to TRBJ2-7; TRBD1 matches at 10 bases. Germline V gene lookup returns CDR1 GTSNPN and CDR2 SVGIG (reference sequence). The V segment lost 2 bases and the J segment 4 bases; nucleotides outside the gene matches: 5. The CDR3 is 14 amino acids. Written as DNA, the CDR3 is TGTGCCTGGAGTCCGGGACAGGGGTTTTACGAGCAGTACTTC. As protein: CAWSPGQGFYEQYF.

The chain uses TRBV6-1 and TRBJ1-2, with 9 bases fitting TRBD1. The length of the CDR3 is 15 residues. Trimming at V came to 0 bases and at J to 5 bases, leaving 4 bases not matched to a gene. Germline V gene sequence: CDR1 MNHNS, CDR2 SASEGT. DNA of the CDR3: TGTGCCAGCAGTGAAGCGGGACAGGGAATGTATGGCTACACCTTC. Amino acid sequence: CASSEAGQGMYGYTF.

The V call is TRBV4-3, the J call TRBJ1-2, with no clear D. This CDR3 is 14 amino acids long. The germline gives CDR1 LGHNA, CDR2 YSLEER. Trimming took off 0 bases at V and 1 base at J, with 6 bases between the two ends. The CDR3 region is CASSQEWNNYGYTF. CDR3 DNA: TGCGCCAGCAGCCAAGAATGGAATAACTATGGCTACACCTTC.

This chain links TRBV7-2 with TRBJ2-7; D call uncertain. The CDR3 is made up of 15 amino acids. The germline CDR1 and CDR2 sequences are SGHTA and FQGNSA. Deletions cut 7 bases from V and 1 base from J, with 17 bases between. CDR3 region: CASTLETGPSYEQYF. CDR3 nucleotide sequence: TGTGCCAGCACCTTGGAGACGGGCCCTTCCTACGAGCAGTACTTC.

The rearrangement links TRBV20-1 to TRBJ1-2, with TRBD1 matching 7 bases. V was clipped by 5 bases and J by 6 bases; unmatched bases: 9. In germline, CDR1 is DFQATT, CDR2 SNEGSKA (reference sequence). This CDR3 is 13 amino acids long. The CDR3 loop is CSARQGTNNGYTF. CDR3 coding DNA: TGCAGTGCTCGACAGGGAACGAACAATGGCTACACCTTC.

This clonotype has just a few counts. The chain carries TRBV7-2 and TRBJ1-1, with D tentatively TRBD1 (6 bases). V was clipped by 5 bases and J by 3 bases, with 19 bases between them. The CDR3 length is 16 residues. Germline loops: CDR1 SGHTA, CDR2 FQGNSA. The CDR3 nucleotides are TGTGCCAGCAGCCTTCAGCGGGGGGCTTTCGACACTGAAGCTTTCTTT. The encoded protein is CASSLQRGAFDTEAFF.

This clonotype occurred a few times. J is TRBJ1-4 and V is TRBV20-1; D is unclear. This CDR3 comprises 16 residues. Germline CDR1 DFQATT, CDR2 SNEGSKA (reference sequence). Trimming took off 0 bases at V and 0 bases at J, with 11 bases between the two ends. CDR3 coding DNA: TGCAGTGCTAGAGATAGTCAGGCGGCAACTAATGAAAAACTGTTTTTT. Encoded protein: CSARDSQAATNEKLFF.

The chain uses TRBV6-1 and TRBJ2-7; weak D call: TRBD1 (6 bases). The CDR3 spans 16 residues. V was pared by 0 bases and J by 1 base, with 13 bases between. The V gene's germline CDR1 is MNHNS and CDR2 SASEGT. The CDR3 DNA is TGTGCCAGCAGTGAAGCGCATACAGGGCTTTCCTACGAGCAGTACTTC. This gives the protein CASSEAHTGLSYEQYF.

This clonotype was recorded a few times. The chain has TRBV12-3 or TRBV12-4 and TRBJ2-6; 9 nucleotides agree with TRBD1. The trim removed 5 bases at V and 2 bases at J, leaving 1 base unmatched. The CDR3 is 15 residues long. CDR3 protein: CASSGQGTGANVLTF. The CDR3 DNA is TGTGCCAGCAGTGGACAGGGGACTGGGGCCAACGTCCTGACTTTC.

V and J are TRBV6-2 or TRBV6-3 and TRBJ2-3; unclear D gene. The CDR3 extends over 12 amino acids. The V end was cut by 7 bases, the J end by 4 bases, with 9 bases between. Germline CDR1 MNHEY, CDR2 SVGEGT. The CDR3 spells CASKLSADTQYF. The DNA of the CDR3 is TGTGCCAGCAAACTGAGCGCAGATACGCAGTATTTT.

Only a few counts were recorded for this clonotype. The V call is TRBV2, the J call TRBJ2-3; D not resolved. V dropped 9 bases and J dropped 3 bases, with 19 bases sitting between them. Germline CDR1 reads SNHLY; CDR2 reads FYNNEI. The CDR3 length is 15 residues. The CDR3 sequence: CASRLWPLPTDTQYF. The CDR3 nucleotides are TGTGCCAGTAGACTCTGGCCACTTCCGACAGATACGCAGTATTTT. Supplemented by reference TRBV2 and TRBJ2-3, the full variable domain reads EPEVTQTPSHQVTQMGQEVILRCVPISNHLYFYWYRQILGQKVEFLVSFYNNEISEKSEIFDDQFSVERPDGSNFTLKIRSTKLEDSAMYFCASRLWPLPTDTQYFGPGTRLTVL.

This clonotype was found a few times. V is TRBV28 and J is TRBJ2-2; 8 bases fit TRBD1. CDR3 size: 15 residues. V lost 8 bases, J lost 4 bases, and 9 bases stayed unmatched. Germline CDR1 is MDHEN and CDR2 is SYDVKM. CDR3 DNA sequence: TGTGCCAGCTGCCCAGGGGGCGCGGGCACCGGGGAGCTGTTTTTT. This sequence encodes CASCPGGAGTGELFF.

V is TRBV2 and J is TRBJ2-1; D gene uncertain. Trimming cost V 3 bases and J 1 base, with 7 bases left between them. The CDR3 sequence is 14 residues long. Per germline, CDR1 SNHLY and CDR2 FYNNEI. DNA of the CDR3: TGTGCCAGCAGTGAGACTGTTTCCTACAATGAGCAGTTCTTC. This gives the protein CASSETVSYNEQFF.

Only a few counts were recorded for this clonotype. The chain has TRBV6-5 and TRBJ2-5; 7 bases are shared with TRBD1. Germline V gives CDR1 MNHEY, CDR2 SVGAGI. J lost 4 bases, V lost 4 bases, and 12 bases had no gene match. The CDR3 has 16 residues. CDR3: CASSSGTVSFGETQYF. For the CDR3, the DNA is TGTGCCAGCAGTTCCGGGACAGTTAGTTTCGGAGAGACCCAGTACTTC.

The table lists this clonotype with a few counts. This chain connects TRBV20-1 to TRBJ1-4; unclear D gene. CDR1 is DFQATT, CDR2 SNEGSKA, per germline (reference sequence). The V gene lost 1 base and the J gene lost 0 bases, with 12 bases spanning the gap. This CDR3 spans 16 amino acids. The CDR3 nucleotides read TGCAGTGCTAGAGTAACGGGCATAACAACTAATGAAAAACTGTTTTTT. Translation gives CSARVTGITTNEKLFF.

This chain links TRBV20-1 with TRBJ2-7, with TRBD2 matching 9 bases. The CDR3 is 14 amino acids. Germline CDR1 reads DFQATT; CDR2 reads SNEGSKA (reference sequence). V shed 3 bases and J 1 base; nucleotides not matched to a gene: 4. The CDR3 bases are TGCAGTGCTAGTTTCAGCGGGAGGTCCTACGAGCAGTACTTC. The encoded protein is CSASFSGRSYEQYF.

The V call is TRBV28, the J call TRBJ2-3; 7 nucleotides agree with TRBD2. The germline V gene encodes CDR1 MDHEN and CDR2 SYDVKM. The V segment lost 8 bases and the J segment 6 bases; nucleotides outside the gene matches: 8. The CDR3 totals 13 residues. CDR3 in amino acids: CASAAGDPDTQYF. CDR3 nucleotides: TGTGCCAGCGCGGCGGGAGACCCGGATACGCAGTATTTT.

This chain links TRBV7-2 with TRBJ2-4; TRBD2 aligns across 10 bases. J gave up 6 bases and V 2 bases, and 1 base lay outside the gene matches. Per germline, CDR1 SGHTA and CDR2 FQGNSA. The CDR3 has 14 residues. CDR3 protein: CASSLPSGRNIQYF. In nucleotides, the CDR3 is TGTGCCAGCAGCTTACCTAGCGGGAGAAACATTCAGTACTTC.